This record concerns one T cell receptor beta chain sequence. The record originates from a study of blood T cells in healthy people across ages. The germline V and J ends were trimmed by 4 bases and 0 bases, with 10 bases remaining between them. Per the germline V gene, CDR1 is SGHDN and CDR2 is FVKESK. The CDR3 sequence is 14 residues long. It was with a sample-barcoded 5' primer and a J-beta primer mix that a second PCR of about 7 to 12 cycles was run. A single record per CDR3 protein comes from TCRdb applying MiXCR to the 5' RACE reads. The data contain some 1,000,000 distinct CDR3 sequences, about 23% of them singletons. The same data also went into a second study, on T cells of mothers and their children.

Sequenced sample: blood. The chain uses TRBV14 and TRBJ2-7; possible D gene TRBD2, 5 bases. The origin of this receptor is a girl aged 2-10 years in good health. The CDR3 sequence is CASSPVGSSYEQYF. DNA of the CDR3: TGTGCCAGCAGCCCGGTAGGGAGCTCCTACGAGCAGTACTTC.